The entry below describes one T cell receptor beta chain. CDR3 regions were amplified by Arm-PCR using iRepertoire HTBI primers to build TCR beta libraries. Using its own MiXCR run on the multiplex PCR reads, TCRdb lists one record per CDR3 protein. The data contain roughly 360,000 distinct CDR3 sequences, 10% to 15% of them seen just once; the ten biggest clones take up 18%. The data were obtained in a study of regulatory T cells in long-lasting Graves disease. Time point described: newly diagnosed GD, antithyroid drugs for less than 3 months. PBMC RNA served as the TCR library source. The same sample was also studied in work on T cells in Graves' hyperthyroidism and ophthalmopathy. That report adds: Carried out on the TCR CDR3, a first-round RT-PCR used the HTBI primer set.

The sample was peripheral blood mononuclear cells (PBMCs), taken at new diagnosis, from a patient treated with antithyroid drugs. This sequence was found in a young woman with Graves disease.

CDR3 loop: CASSLSWGVSYEQYF. The CDR3 DNA sequence: TGTGCCAGCAGTTTATCGTGGGGGGTCTCCTACGAGCAGTACTTC. The V gene is TRBV27, the J gene TRBJ2-7; D might be TRBD2 (6 bases). Germline CDR1 is MNHEY and CDR2 is SMNVEV (reference sequence). This CDR3 region has 15 residues. Trimming cost V 0 bases and J 0 bases, with 9 bases left between them.